The 28 T cell receptor beta chains reported below all come from one sample, sequenced in a study of identifying expanded T cells in peripheral blood. Measured with immunoSEQ multiplex PCR; TCRdb has only the in-frame clones, and not every one. This sample has approximately 59,000 clones, with 89% found just once. The sample was blood. The origin of the receptors is a person aged 18 to 70 in good health.

This chain uses TRBV7-8 with TRBJ2-5; tentatively, D is TRBD1 or TRBD2 (6 bases each). The germline V and J ends were trimmed by 2 bases and 4 bases, with 17 bases remaining between them. The CDR3 loop spans 16 amino acids. The germline CDR1 and CDR2 sequences are SGHVS and FQNEAQ. Here the CDR3 reads CASSLTGHRLGETQYF. CDR3 nucleotide sequence: TGTGCCAGCAGCTTAACGGGACACCGACTAGGAGAGACCCAGTACTTC.

V is TRBV9 and J is TRBJ2-2; 7 nucleotides agree with TRBD2. With V trimmed by 6 bases and J by 5 bases, 7 bases remained unmatched. CDR3 length equals 14 residues. Germline lookup yields CDR1 SGDLS and CDR2 YYNGEE. The CDR3 sequence is CASTRASGTGELFF. The CDR3, as DNA: TGTGCCAGCACCCGGGCTAGCGGAACCGGGGAGCTGTTTTTT.

The chain couples TRBV11-2 to TRBJ2-7; D call uncertain. Germline CDR1 is SGHAT and CDR2 is FQNNGV. Trimming removed 5 bases from V and 4 bases from J, with 18 bases in between. This CDR3 spans 15 amino acids. The CDR3 spells CASSLHRTELYEQYF. DNA of the CDR3: TGTGCCAGCAGCCTACATCGGACGGAATTGTACGAGCAGTACTTC.

The gene calls are TRBV19 and TRBJ2-3; maybe TRBD2 (5 bases). This CDR3 comprises 13 residues. V lost 10 bases, J lost 2 bases, and 13 bases lay in between. Germline loops: CDR1 LNHDA, CDR2 SQIVND (reference sequence). Here the CDR3 DNA reads TGTGCCACCGGGGAAGGGAACACAGATACGCAGTATTTT. Residues: CATGEGNTDTQYF.

DNA for the CDR3: TGTGCCAGCGGCCCGGGGACAGGGGGCGAGTATGGCTACACCTTC. The encoded protein is CASGPGTGGEYGYTF. V gene TRBV2 combines with J gene TRBJ1-2, with 12 bases matching TRBD1. The CDR3 totals 15 residues. CDR1 and CDR2 from the germline V gene are SNHLY and FYNNEI. The V gene end was trimmed by 8 bases and the J gene end by 5 bases; junction bases not matched to a gene: 9.

The chain carries TRBV11-3 and TRBJ2-5; 11 positions match TRBD2. There are 17 residues in the CDR3. Germline V CDR1 and CDR2: SGHNT, YENEEA. The V segment lost 5 bases and the J segment 2 bases; nucleotides outside the gene matches: 10. The CDR3 sequence: CASSPSPSGGRQETQYF. Written as DNA, the CDR3 is TGTGCCAGCAGCCCTAGTCCTAGCGGGGGGCGTCAAGAGACCCAGTACTTC.

The gene calls are TRBV10-3 and TRBJ1-1; 7 bases line up with TRBD1. This CDR3 is 16 amino acids long. Germline CDR1 and CDR2: ENHRY and SYGVKD. V trimming: 3 bases; J trimming: 2 bases; junction bases outside the gene matches: 9. DNA for the CDR3: TGTGCCATCAGTGATCGCAACAGGGGACAAAACACTGAAGCTTTCTTT. Translating it yields CAISDRNRGQNTEAFF.

The chain uses TRBV5-4 and TRBJ2-7; possibly TRBD1 or TRBD2 for D (5 bases each). Germline V gives CDR1 SGHNT, CDR2 YYREEE (reference sequence). CDR3 length: 14 amino acids. V lost 4 bases to trimming and J lost 7 bases, with 18 bases between them. DNA for the CDR3: TGTGCCAGCAGCACCTCCCGGGGCCCCTTAGAGCAGTACTTC. Protein sequence: CASSTSRGPLEQYF.

The chain carries TRBV5-1 and TRBJ2-1; 9 positions match TRBD1. There are 15 residues in the CDR3. Germline-derived CDR1 and CDR2 are SGHRS and YFSETQ. J gave up 4 bases and V 6 bases, and 8 bases lay outside the gene matches. The CDR3 nucleotides are TGCGCCAGCACCCTAGGGACAGGGAGATACAATGAGCAGTTCTTC. Residues: CASTLGTGRYNEQFF.

The J gene is TRBJ2-3, the V gene TRBV7-2; 7 nucleotides line up with TRBD2. The V gene end was trimmed by 1 base and the J gene end by 3 bases; junction bases not matched to a gene: 10. Germline CDR1 reads SGHTA; CDR2 reads FQGNSA. The CDR3 loop spans 17 amino acids. The CDR3 nucleotides are TGTGCCAGCAGCTTAGATGGGGCGGGGGTATGGACAGATACGCAGTATTTT. Amino acid sequence: CASSLDGAGVWTDTQYF.

The J gene is TRBJ1-2, the V gene TRBV5-1; 7 bases agree with TRBD1. Germline-derived CDR1 and CDR2 are SGHRS and YFSETQ. V shed 4 bases and J 9 bases; nucleotides not matched to a gene: 6. This CDR3 is built from 12 residues. The CDR3 spells CASSAGGFRYTF. Here the CDR3 DNA reads TGCGCCAGCAGCGCAGGGGGGTTCCGCTACACCTTC.

V usage is TRBV7-9 and J usage is TRBJ2-5; D tentatively fits TRBD1 or TRBD2 (6 bases each). CDR1 is SEHNR and CDR2 is FQNEAQ in the germline V gene (reference sequence). With 0 bases removed from V and 4 bases from J, the gap between germline ends came to 9 bases. The CDR3 sequence is 14 residues long. CDR3 residues: CASSLAGGGETQYF. The CDR3 nucleotides are TGTGCCAGCAGCTTAGCGGGGGGCGGAGAGACCCAGTACTTC.

CDR3 region: CASSLVYGDLYGYTF. The CDR3 DNA follows: TGTGCCAGCAGCTTGGTTTATGGTGACCTCTATGGCTACACCTTC. The chain combines TRBV5-6 with TRBJ1-2; D unclear. Trimming left V 0 bases short and J 4 bases short, with 13 bases between. In germline, CDR1 is SGHDT, CDR2 YYEEEE. The CDR3 length is 15 residues.

This sequence joins TRBV6-6 and TRBJ2-7, with a possible D match to TRBD1 (5 bases). CDR1 and CDR2 from the germline V gene are MNHNY and SVGAGI (reference sequence). The CDR3 sequence is 14 residues long. Trimming removed 7 bases at V and 0 bases at J, with 13 bases between. The CDR3 here is CASNDRLSSYEQYF. CDR3 coding DNA: TGTGCCAGCAATGACAGACTGAGCTCCTACGAGCAGTACTTC.

The chain uses TRBV5-6 and TRBJ2-3; D gene unclear. The CDR3 totals 12 residues. V was clipped by 5 bases and J by 5 bases, with 9 bases between them. CDR1 SGHDT and CDR2 YYEEEE come from the germline V gene. CDR3 sequence: CASSQRKDTQYF. The CDR3 DNA reads TGTGCCAGCAGTCAAAGGAAAGATACGCAGTATTTT.

This chain links TRBV10-3 with TRBJ1-2, with no clear D. Germline V gene data show CDR1 as ENHRY and CDR2 as SYGVKD. V lost 7 bases and J lost 8, with 17 bases in between. The CDR3 has 13 residues. CDR3 coding DNA: TGTGCCATCAAATCTACGGGAAGCAGGGGCTACACCTTC. Encoded protein: CAIKSTGSRGYTF.

This sequence joins TRBV11-2 and TRBJ1-1; the D is unclear. This CDR3 contains 12 residues. The germline CDR1 and CDR2 sequences are SGHAT and FQNNGV. With 8 bases removed from V and 1 base from J, the gap between germline ends came to 8 bases. The CDR3 DNA reads TGTGCCAGCGGGCGGGCGAACACTGAAGCTTTCTTT. Amino acids: CASGRANTEAFF.

CDR3 DNA sequence: TGTGCCACCAGCAGAGAGATTCAGGGGGTTGAATTCACCGAACCCTACGAGCAGTACTTC. Residues: CATSREIQGVEFTEPYEQYF. The chain has TRBV15 and TRBJ2-7; 7 nucleotides align to TRBD1. From germline, CDR1 is LNHNV and CDR2 YYDKDF (reference sequence). The V and J ends lost 0 bases and 2 bases, in that order; junction bases with no gene match: 19. The CDR3 sequence is 20 residues long.

This clone was seen a few times. CDR3 region: CASSVAEGAVYEQYF. The CDR3 DNA reads TGTGCCAGCAGCGTGGCGGAGGGGGCGGTGTACGAGCAGTACTTC. This chain uses TRBV9 with TRBJ2-7, with a weak D call TRBD1 (7 bases). Trimming removed 2 bases from V and 4 bases from J, with 16 bases in between. CDR1 is SGDLS and CDR2 is YYNGEE in the germline V gene. The length of the CDR3 is 15 residues.

This clone was counted between two and nine times. The gene calls are TRBV5-6 and TRBJ1-5; D gene unclear. The germline V and J ends were trimmed by 2 bases and 4 bases, with 4 bases remaining between them. Germline CDR1 reads SGHDT; CDR2 reads YYEEEE. The CDR3 runs 12 residues. The CDR3 DNA is TGTGCCAGCAGCTTCCGGAATCAGCCCCAGCATTTT. It specifies CASSFRNQPQHF.

The CDR3 DNA reads as TGTGCCAGCACCACCGGAGGGGAGCAGTTCTTC. Translation gives CASTTGGEQFF. The rearrangement uses TRBV9 and TRBJ2-1; D is possibly TRBD2 (6 bases). Trimming took off 6 bases at V and 10 bases at J, with 11 bases between the two ends. Germline V gene lookup returns CDR1 SGDLS and CDR2 YYNGEE. The CDR3 runs to 11 residues.

This chain links TRBV5-6 with TRBJ2-1; TRBD2 matches at 8 bases. Trimming at V came to 1 base and at J to 3 bases, leaving 6 bases not matched to a gene. CDR1 and CDR2 (germline): SGHDT, YYEEEE. The CDR3 runs to 16 residues. The CDR3 is CASSLNLGLGYNEQFF. CDR3 nucleotide sequence: TGTGCCAGCAGCTTGAATTTGGGACTAGGCTACAATGAGCAGTTCTTC.

The V call is TRBV9, the J call TRBJ2-1; 9 nucleotides line up with TRBD2. The CDR3 loop spans 15 amino acids. V shed 3 bases, J shed 5 bases, and the junction held 6 bases outside the gene matches. Germline CDR1 SGDLS, CDR2 YYNGEE. CDR3 region: CASSGPGLAHNEQFF. The CDR3 region has the DNA TGTGCCAGCAGCGGACCGGGACTAGCTCACAATGAGCAGTTCTTC.

The chain carries TRBV19 and TRBJ1-1; 9 bases are shared with TRBD1. The ends lost 6 bases at V and 7 bases at J; junction bases unmatched: 9. The CDR3 covers 14 residues. CDR1 is LNHDA and CDR2 is SQIVND in the germline V gene (reference sequence). The chain's CDR3 is CASRGPGQGNEAFF. CDR3 in DNA: TGTGCCAGTAGAGGACCGGGACAGGGAAATGAAGCTTTCTTT.

The gene calls are TRBV6-1 and TRBJ1-3; D is unresolved. V was cut by 0 bases and J by 0 bases, with 6 bases left in between. CDR1 is MNHNS, CDR2 SASEGT, per germline. The CDR3 loop spans 15 amino acids. CDR3 in amino acids: CASSEALISGNTIYF. DNA of the CDR3: TGTGCCAGCAGTGAAGCGTTAATCTCTGGAAACACCATATATTTT.

The chain links TRBV29-1 to TRBJ2-7; 10 positions match TRBD1. V gave up 4 bases and J gave up 1 base; unmatched junction bases: 1. This CDR3 contains 13 residues. CDR1 is SQVTM, CDR2 ANQGSEA, per germline. CDR3 protein: CSVAGQGSYEQYF. The CDR3 DNA is TGCAGCGTTGCGGGACAGGGGTCCTACGAGCAGTACTTC.

The CDR3 coding sequence is TGCGCCAGCAGCTCCGGACTAGGGAGGGATACGCAGTATTTT. This encodes CASSSGLGRDTQYF. The chain couples TRBV5-1 to TRBJ2-3; the match to TRBD2 covers 7 bases. Germline V gene lookup returns CDR1 SGHRS and CDR2 YFSETQ. J was trimmed by 6 bases and V by 3 bases; bases with no gene match: 7. There are 14 residues in the CDR3.

CDR3 bases: TGCGCCAGCAGCCAAGAGCCAGGGAGTAATTCACCCCTCCACTTT. Amino acids: CASSQEPGSNSPLHF. The chain joins TRBV4-3 to TRBJ1-6; D might be TRBD1 (5 bases). The CDR3 consists of 15 residues. Trimming pared 0 bases from V and 6 bases from J, leaving 9 bases between. Per germline, CDR1 LGHNA and CDR2 YSLEER.